This T cell receptor beta chain was identified during a study of patients and donors after allogeneic stem cell transplantation. Using its own MiXCR run on the RT-PCR reads, TCRdb lists one record per CDR3 protein. This sample has fewer than 60,000 distinct CDR3 sequences, with roughly 13% found just once. The CDR3 covers 12 residues. CDR1 and CDR2 (germline): DFQATT, SNEGSKA (reference sequence). The V and J ends lost 5 bases and 2 bases, in that order; junction bases with no gene match: 3. The material sequenced was blood, either unsorted or a sorted T cell fraction (not recorded which). The clonotype was recovered from a human donor who was either an allogeneic HSCT recipient or a stem cell or donor lymphocyte infusion donor (not recorded which). It is not recorded whose cells these are; they may come from a transplant donor. The chain employs TRBV20-1 and TRBJ2-7, with TRBD2 identical over 7 bases. The CDR3 protein is CSAVGLAYEQYF. CDR3 bases: TGCAGTGCTGTAGGACTAGCCTACGAGCAGTACTTC.